Each of the 8 T cell receptor beta chains below was sequenced from the same sample in a study of blood T cell repertoires in COVID-19. Clones were sequenced by immunoSEQ multiplex PCR, and TCRdb holds only the in-frame ones, with some missing. The repertoire holds about 44,000 clones, with more than 80% as singletons. Sequenced input: peripheral blood. These receptors were taken from a man between 45 and 60 years old with COVID-19, enrolled during active disease.

The chain carries TRBV19 and TRBJ2-3, with 9 bases identical to TRBD2. Per germline, CDR1 LNHDA and CDR2 SQIVND (reference sequence). V dropped 5 bases and J dropped 0; count of bases not matched to a gene: 6. There are 16 residues in the CDR3. DNA of the CDR3: TGTGCCAGTAGTGGCCCCGGGACTAGCAGCACAGATACGCAGTATTTT. Residues: CASSGPGTSSTDTQYF.

The rearrangement joins TRBV7-2 to TRBJ2-5; 11 bases are shared with TRBD2. Germline V gene data show CDR1 as SGHTA and CDR2 as FQGNSA. The CDR3 spans 16 residues. V was clipped by 1 base and J by 5 bases; unmatched bases: 6. DNA for the CDR3: TGTGCCAGCAGCTTAGATAGCGGGAGGGCCAGGGAGACCCAGTACTTC. Protein sequence: CASSLDSGRARETQYF.

The CDR3 reads CASSLAQEAYEQYF. CDR3 DNA sequence: TGTGCCAGCAGCTTAGCTCAGGAAGCCTACGAGCAGTACTTC. The rearrangement joins TRBV7-8 to TRBJ2-7; D unresolved. Trimming took off 0 bases at V and 2 bases at J, with 8 bases between the two ends. Germline lookup yields CDR1 SGHVS and CDR2 FQNEAQ. This CDR3 is 14 amino acids long.

The rearrangement joins TRBV18 to TRBJ1-4; 8 bases line up with TRBD1. From germline, CDR1 is KGHSH and CDR2 LQKENI. The CDR3 extends over 15 amino acids. The V and J ends lost 4 bases and 5 bases, in that order; junction bases with no gene match: 6. DNA for the CDR3: TGTGCCAGCTCACTTGGACAGGGCCTAAATGAAAAACTGTTTTTT. It yields the protein CASSLGQGLNEKLFF.

Points on this clone: An end of the junction does not agree with germline; a read error may underlie this. The gene calls are TRBV20-1 and TRBJ1-2, with D uncertain. Germline V gives CDR1 DFQATT, CDR2 SNEGSKA (reference sequence). The CDR3 has 10 residues. This CDR3 reads CSARTDPPAF. DNA of the CDR3: TGCAGTGCTAGAACAGACCCACCCGCCTTC.

This clone was observed a few times. The CDR3 DNA sequence: TGTGCCAGCAGTTACCGGACAGGGGGCGACAGATGCACCTTC. Its protein is CASSYRTGGDRCTF. J is TRBJ1-2 and V is TRBV6-5, with TRBD1 matching 11 bases. CDR1 MNHEY and CDR2 SVGAGI come from the germline V gene. The CDR3 runs to 14 residues. After removal of 2 bases from V and 13 bases from J, the junction contained 9 bases not matched to a gene.

The gene calls are TRBV6-5 and TRBJ2-7; 13 bases map to TRBD2. The ends lost 6 bases at V and 3 bases at J; junction bases unmatched: 5. CDR3 length: 15 amino acids. Germline loops: CDR1 MNHEY, CDR2 SVGAGI. The CDR3 DNA sequence: TGTGCCAGCAGACCCGGGACTAGCGGGGTCTACGAGCAGTACTTC. It is translated as CASRPGTSGVYEQYF.

The CDR3 protein is CASSQEGAYNEQFF. In DNA, the CDR3 is TGCGCCAGCAGCCAAGAGGGAGCCTACAATGAGCAGTTCTTC. The rearrangement links TRBV4-1 to TRBJ2-1, with a tentative D call TRBD2 (5 bases). The CDR3 is 14 amino acids. V lost 0 bases and J lost 2, with 5 bases in between. Germline values: CDR1 MGHRA, CDR2 YSYEKL.